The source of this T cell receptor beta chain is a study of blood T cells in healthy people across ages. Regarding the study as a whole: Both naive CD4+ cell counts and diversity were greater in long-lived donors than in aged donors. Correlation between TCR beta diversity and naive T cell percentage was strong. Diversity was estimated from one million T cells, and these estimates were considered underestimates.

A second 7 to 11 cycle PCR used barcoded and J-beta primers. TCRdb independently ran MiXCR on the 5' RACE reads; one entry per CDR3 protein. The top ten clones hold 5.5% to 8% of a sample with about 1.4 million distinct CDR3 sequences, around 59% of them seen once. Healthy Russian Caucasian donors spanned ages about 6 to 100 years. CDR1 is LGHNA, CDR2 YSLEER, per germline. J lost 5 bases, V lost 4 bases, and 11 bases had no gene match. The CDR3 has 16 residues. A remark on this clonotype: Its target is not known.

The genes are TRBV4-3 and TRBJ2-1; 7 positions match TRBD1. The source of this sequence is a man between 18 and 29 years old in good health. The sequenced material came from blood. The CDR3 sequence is CASSPHAGGRDNEQFF. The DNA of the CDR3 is TGCGCCAGCAGCCCGCACGCAGGGGGTCGTGACAATGAGCAGTTCTTC.